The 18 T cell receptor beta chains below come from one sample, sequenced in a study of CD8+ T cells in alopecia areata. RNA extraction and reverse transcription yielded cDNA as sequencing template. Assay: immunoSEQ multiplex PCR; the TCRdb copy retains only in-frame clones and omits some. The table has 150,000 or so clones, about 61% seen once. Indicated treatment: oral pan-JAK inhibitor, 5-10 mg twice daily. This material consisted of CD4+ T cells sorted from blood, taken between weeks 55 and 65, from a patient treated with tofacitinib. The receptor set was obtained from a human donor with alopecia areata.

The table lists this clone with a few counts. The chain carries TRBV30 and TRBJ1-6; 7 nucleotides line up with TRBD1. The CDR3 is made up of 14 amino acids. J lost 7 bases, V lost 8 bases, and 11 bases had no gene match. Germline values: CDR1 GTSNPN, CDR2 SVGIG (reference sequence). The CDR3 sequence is CARERDSENSPLHF. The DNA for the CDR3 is TGTGCCCGCGAGAGGGACAGCGAGAATTCACCCCTCCACTTT. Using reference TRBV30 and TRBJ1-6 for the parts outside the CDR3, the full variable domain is SQTIHQWPATLVQPVGSPLSLECTVEGTSNPNLYWYRQAAGRGLQLLFYSVGIGQISSEVPQNLSASRPQDRQFILSSKKLLLSDSGFYLCARERDSENSPLHFGNGTRLTVT.

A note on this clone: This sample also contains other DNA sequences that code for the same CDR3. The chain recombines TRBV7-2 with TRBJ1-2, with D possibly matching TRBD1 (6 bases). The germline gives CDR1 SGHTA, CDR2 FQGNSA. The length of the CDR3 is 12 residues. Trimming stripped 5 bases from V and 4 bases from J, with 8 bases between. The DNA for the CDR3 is TGTGCCAGCAGCCTACAGGGCTATGGCTACACCTTC. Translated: CASSLQGYGYTF.

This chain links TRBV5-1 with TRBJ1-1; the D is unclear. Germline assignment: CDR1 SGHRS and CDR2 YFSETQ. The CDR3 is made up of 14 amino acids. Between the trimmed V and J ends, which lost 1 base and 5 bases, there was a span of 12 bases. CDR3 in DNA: TGCGCCAGCAGCTTGTTAATGGGTGGTACTGAAGCTTTCTTT. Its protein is CASSLLMGGTEAFF.

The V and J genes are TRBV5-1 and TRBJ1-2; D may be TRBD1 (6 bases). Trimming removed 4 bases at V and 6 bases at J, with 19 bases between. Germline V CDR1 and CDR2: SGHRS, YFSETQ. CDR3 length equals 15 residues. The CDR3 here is CASSPGQSAADGYTF. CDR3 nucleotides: TGCGCCAGCAGCCCCGGACAGTCAGCGGCGGATGGCTACACCTTC.

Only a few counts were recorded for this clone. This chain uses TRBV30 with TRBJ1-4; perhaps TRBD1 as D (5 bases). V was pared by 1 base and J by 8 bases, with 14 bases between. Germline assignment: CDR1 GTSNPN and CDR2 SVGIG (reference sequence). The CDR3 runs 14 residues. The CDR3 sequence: CAWSELGRQEKLFF. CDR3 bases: TGTGCCTGGAGTGAATTGGGTCGACAGGAAAAACTGTTTTTT.

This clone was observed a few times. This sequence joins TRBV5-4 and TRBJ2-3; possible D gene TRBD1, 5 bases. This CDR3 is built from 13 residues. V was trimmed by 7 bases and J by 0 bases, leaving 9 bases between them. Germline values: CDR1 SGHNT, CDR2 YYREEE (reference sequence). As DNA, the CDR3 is TGTGCCAGCGGACACACTAGCACAGATACGCAGTATTTT. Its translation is CASGHTSTDTQYF.

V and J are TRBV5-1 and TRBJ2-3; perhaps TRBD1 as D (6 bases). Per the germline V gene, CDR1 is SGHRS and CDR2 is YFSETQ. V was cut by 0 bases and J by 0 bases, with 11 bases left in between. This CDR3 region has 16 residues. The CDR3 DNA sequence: TGCGCCAGCAGCTTGGGCCCTACAGGGAGCACAGATACGCAGTATTTT. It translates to CASSLGPTGSTDTQYF.

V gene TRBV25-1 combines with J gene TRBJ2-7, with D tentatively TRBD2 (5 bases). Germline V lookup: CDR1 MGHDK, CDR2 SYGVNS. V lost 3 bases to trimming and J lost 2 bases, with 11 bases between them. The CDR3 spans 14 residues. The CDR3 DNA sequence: TGTGCCAGCAGTGAGCATAGCGTCCCCTACGAGCAGTACTTC. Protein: CASSEHSVPYEQYF.

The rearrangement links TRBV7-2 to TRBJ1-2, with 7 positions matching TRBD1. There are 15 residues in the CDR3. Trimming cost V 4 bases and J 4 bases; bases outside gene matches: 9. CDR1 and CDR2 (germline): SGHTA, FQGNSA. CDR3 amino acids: CASSSYRGAGYGYTF. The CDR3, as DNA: TGTGCCAGCAGCTCTTACAGGGGCGCTGGCTATGGCTACACCTTC.

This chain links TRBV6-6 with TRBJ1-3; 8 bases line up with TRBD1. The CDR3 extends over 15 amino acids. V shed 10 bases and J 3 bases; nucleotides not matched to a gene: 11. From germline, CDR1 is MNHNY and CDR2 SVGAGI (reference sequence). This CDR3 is CATTKTGAIGNTIYF. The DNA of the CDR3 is TGTGCCACTACAAAGACAGGGGCGATTGGAAACACCATATATTTT.

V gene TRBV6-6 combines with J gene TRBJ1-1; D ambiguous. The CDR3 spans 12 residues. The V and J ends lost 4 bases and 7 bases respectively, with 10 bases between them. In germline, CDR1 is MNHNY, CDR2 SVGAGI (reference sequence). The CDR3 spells CASSSPALEAFF. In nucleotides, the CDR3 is TGTGCCAGCAGTTCTCCTGCCCTTGAAGCTTTCTTT.

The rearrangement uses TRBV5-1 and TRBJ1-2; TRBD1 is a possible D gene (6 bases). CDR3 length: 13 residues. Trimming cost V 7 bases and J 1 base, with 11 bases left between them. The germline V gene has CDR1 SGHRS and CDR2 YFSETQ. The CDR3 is CASGGHSNYGYTF. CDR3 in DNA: TGCGCCAGCGGGGGCCACAGTAACTATGGCTACACCTTC. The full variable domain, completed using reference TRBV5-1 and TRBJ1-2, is KAGVTQTPRYLIKTRGQQVTLSCSPISGHRSVSWYQQTPGQGLQFLFEYFSETQRNKGNFPGRFSGRQFSNSRSEMNVSTLELGDSALYLCASGGHSNYGYTFGSGTRLTVV.

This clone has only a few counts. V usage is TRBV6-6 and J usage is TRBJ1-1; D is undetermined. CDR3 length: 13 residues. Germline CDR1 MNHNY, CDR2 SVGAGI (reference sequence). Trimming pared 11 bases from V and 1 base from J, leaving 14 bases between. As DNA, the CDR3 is TGTGCCGCCCGAGTGTATTGGAACACTGAAGCTTTCTTT. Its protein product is CAARVYWNTEAFF.

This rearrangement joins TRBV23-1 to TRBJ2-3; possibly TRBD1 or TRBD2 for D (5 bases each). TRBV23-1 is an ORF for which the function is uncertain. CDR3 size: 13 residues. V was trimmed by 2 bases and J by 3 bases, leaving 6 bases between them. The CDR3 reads CASSQGTTDTQYF. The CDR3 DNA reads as TGCGCCAGCAGTCAAGGGACGACAGATACGCAGTATTTT.

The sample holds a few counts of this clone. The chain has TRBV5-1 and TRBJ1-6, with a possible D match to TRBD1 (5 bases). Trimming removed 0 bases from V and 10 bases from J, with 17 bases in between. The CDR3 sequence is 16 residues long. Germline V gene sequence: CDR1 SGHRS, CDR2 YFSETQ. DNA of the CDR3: TGCGCCAGCAGCTTGGATTATCAGGGACGGGAATCACCCCTCCACTTT. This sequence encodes CASSLDYQGRESPLHF.

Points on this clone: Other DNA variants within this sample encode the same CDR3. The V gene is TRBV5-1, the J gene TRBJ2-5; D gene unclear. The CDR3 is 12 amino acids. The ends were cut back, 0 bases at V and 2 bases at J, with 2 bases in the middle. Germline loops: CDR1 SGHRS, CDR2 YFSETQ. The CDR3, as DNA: TGCGCCAGCAGCTTGGAGCAAGAGACCCAGTACTTC. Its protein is CASSLEQETQYF.

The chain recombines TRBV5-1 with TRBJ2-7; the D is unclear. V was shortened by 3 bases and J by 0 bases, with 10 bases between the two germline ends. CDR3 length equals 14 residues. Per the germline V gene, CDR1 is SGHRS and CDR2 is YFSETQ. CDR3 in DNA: TGCGCCAGCAGCTCCGATCCCAGCTCCTACGAGCAGTACTTC. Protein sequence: CASSSDPSSYEQYF.

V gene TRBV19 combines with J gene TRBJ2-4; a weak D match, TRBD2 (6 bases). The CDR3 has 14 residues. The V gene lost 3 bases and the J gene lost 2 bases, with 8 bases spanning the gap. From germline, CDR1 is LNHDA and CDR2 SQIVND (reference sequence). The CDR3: CASSIAGTKNIQYF. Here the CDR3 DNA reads TGTGCCAGTAGTATCGCGGGGACCAAAAACATTCAGTACTTC. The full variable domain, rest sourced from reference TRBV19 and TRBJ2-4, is DGGITQSPKYLFRKEGQNVTLSCEQNLNHDAMYWYRQDPGQGLRLIYYSQIVNDFQKGDIAEGYSVSREKKESFPLTVTSAQKNPTAFYLCASSIAGTKNIQYFGAGTRLSVL.